Following are 14 T cell receptor beta chains from one sample sequenced in a study of OX40 agonist ivuxolimab in advanced cancers. Method: immunoSEQ multiplex PCR; TCRdb's copy keeps in-frame clones and lacks some. The sample has tens of thousands of clones, 85% to 95% seen once. Sequenced material: CD4+ or CD8+ T cells sorted from blood, taken in a trial of the OX40 agonist ivuxolimab. The source is an adult with an advanced solid tumor such as melanoma, head and neck, liver or kidney cancer.

V is TRBV13 and J is TRBJ1-2; no clear D. With 0 bases removed from V and 0 bases from J, the gap between germline ends came to 8 bases. CDR1 PRHDT and CDR2 FYEKMQ come from the germline V gene (reference sequence). The CDR3 is 15 residues long. CDR3 amino acids: CASSLGSIANYGYTF. The CDR3, as DNA: TGTGCCAGCAGCTTAGGCTCCATAGCTAACTATGGCTACACCTTC.

The rearrangement joins TRBV2 to TRBJ1-1; weak D call: TRBD1 (5 bases). CDR3 length equals 13 residues. The V gene's germline CDR1 is SNHLY and CDR2 FYNNEI. V was pared by 7 bases and J by 0 bases, with 9 bases between. The CDR3 nucleotides are TGTGCCAGCACTGACAGCATGAACACTGAAGCTTTCTTT. Its protein is CASTDSMNTEAFF.

The V and J genes are TRBV28 and TRBJ2-7, with 10 bases matching TRBD2. Unmatched junction bases numbered 13, after V lost 6 bases and J lost 2 bases. The CDR3 is 17 residues long. Per germline, CDR1 MDHEN and CDR2 SYDVKM. The DNA of the CDR3 is TGTGCCAGCAGCAGACTAGCGGGCCTCCTTTCTACCTACGAGCAGTACTTC. It specifies CASSRLAGLLSTYEQYF.

The CDR3 DNA reads as TGTGCCAGCCGGACGGCGCAGGGGGGCTACGAGCAGTACTTC. Protein product: CASRTAQGGYEQYF. The chain employs TRBV28 and TRBJ2-7; the D gene is possibly TRBD1 (7 bases). Trimming cost V 8 bases and J 3 bases, with 17 bases left between them. The CDR3 contains 14 residues. CDR1 and CDR2 from the germline V gene are MDHEN and SYDVKM.

This chain joins TRBV9 and TRBJ2-5; 7 nucleotides line up with TRBD1. The junction had 2 bases not matched to a gene; V was cut back by 1 base and J by 2 bases. The V gene's germline CDR1 is SGDLS and CDR2 YYNGEE. The CDR3 is made up of 14 amino acids. CDR3 DNA sequence: TGTGCCAGCAGCGTAAACAGGGGTCAAGAGACCCAGTACTTC. Translation gives CASSVNRGQETQYF.

The V and J genes are TRBV28 and TRBJ2-1; TRBD1 matches 9 bases. The V gene's germline CDR1 is MDHEN and CDR2 SYDVKM. This CDR3 is built from 15 residues. The V segment lost 1 base and the J segment 10 bases; nucleotides outside the gene matches: 8. CDR3 region: CASSLSGTGSREQFF. The CDR3 nucleotides are TGTGCCAGCAGTTTATCCGGGACAGGGTCCCGGGAGCAGTTCTTC.

This chain joins TRBV7-9 and TRBJ1-1, with D unresolved. V lost 5 bases and J lost 5, with 12 bases in between. The CDR3 is 13 amino acids. In germline, CDR1 is SEHNR, CDR2 FQNEAQ (reference sequence). The CDR3 bases are TGTGCCAGCAGCCCCCCTGCGAATACTGAAGCTTTCTTT. Its translation: CASSPPANTEAFF.

The chain employs TRBV28 and TRBJ1-5; D is uncertain. The germline CDR1 and CDR2 sequences are MDHEN and SYDVKM. V lost 2 bases and J 4 bases, leaving 6 bases between the germline ends. This CDR3 is 13 amino acids long. The CDR3 sequence: CASSLNWNQPQHF. The CDR3 coding sequence is TGTGCCAGCAGTTTAAATTGGAATCAGCCCCAGCATTTT.

The chain employs TRBV29-1 and TRBJ2-1, with D hard to call. The V end was cut by 6 bases, the J end by 0 bases, with 3 bases between. The CDR3 spans 11 residues. CDR1 is SQVTM, CDR2 ANQGSEA, per germline. CDR3 protein: CSVRSYNEQFF. The CDR3 DNA reads as TGCAGCGTACGCTCCTACAATGAGCAGTTCTTC.

This clone was detected only once. This rearrangement joins TRBV5-5 to TRBJ1-1; no firm D call. The CDR3 is made up of 13 amino acids. V was cut by 0 bases and J by 4 bases, with 7 bases left in between. Germline V gene lookup returns CDR1 SGHKS and CDR2 YYEKEE (reference sequence). The CDR3 here is CASSLAFGTEAFF. In DNA form, the CDR3 reads TGTGCCAGCAGCTTGGCTTTCGGCACTGAAGCTTTCTTT.

The V gene is TRBV6-1, the J gene TRBJ2-5; TRBD1 matches 9 bases. This CDR3 contains 16 residues. Trimming at V came to 1 base and at J to 5 bases, leaving 8 bases not matched to a gene. The germline CDR1 and CDR2 sequences are MNHNS and SASEGT. The DNA for the CDR3 is TGTGCCAGCAGTGAAGTGACGGGACAGGGTTTCGAGACCCAGTACTTC. Residues: CASSEVTGQGFETQYF.

V gene TRBV11-2 combines with J gene TRBJ1-3; D uncertain. Trimming left V 3 bases short and J 4 bases short, with 4 bases between. There are 12 residues in the CDR3. CDR1 is SGHAT and CDR2 is FQNNGV in the germline V gene. CDR3 in amino acids: CASSFTGNTIYF. CDR3 nucleotides: TGTGCCAGCAGCTTCACGGGAAACACCATATATTTT. Full variable domain (outside the CDR3, taken from reference TRBV11-2 and TRBJ1-3): EAGVAQSPRYKIIEKRQSVAFWCNPISGHATLYWYQQILGQGPKLLIQFQNNGVVDDSQLPKDRFSAERLKGVDSTLKIQPAKLEDSAVYLCASSFTGNTIYFGEGSWLTVV.

The chain carries TRBV5-4 and TRBJ1-1; possibly TRBD1 for D (5 bases). CDR3 size: 13 residues. Per germline, CDR1 SGHNT and CDR2 YYREEE (reference sequence). Trimming pared 4 bases from V and 4 bases from J, leaving 11 bases between. The CDR3 reads CASSDTGPTEAFF. CDR3 sequence (DNA): TGTGCCAGCAGCGACACAGGTCCCACTGAAGCTTTCTTT.

The chain uses TRBV10-3 and TRBJ2-7; 7 positions agree with TRBD2. After removal of 4 bases from V and 1 base from J, the junction contained 16 bases not matched to a gene. Germline CDR1 ENHRY, CDR2 SYGVKD. CDR3 length equals 18 residues. For the CDR3, the DNA is TGTGCCATCAGTGCCCCCCTCGACGGGAGGCGAGATTCCTACGAGCAGTACTTC. The encoded protein is CAISAPLDGRRDSYEQYF.